The source of this T cell receptor (beta chain) is a study of glioma-infiltrating T cells. Turning to the study itself: Around 1 million peripheral T cells were targeted at 4.5- to 10-fold coverage.

This clonotype was recorded many times. The CDR3 spans 13 residues. V was clipped by 3 bases and J by 3 bases, with 8 bases between them. CDR1 and CDR2 (germline): MNHEY, SMNVEV (reference sequence). Amplification of TCR alpha and beta CDR3 regions from RNA used iRepertoire nested multiplex PCR. In TCRdb, the multiplex PCR reads were re-called with MiXCR into one record per CDR3 protein. The data contain about 410,000 distinct CDR3 sequences, 41% of them singletons. The sequenced sample was glioma tissue, nonneoplastic brain tissue, or PBMCs (not recorded which). The receptor was derived from a human donor with low-grade glioma or glioblastoma, undergoing nonglioma brain surgery, or in good health (not recorded which). The rearrangement uses TRBV27 and TRBJ1-2, with unresolved D. The CDR3 region is CASSFGPDYGYTF. CDR3 nucleotide sequence: TGTGCCAGCAGTTTCGGTCCCGACTATGGCTACACCTTC.